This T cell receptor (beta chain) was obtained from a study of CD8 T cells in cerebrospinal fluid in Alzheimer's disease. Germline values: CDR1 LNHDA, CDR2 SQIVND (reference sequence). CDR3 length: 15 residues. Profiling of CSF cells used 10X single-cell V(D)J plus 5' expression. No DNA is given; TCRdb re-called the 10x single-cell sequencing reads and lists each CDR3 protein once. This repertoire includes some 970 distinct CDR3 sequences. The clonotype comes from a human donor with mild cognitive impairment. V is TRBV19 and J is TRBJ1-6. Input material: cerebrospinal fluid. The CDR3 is CASRALYLNNSPLHF.